What follows is one T cell receptor beta chain and its context. Its antigen is currently unknown. Germline V gives CDR1 MNHEY, CDR2 SMNVEV (reference sequence). This CDR3 has 13 residues. Trimming removed 8 bases at V and 5 bases at J, with 13 bases between. The data stem from a study of OX40 agonist ivuxolimab in advanced cancers. Study-level findings and limits: Low normalized T-cell clonal expansion also characterized some of the nonresponders.

Generated by immunoSEQ multiplex PCR, the TCRdb table keeps only in-frame clones and is missing some. This sample has approximately 13,000 clones; more than 85% occur once, and the top ten carry 67%. This TCR was sampled from an adult with an advanced solid tumor such as melanoma, head and neck, liver or kidney cancer. V and J are TRBV27 and TRBJ1-5, with TRBD1 as a possible D gene (6 bases). The material was CD4+ or CD8+ T cells sorted from blood, obtained in a trial of the OX40 agonist ivuxolimab. The CDR3 loop is CASQGGFDQPQHF. CDR3 DNA sequence: TGTGCCAGCCAAGGGGGGTTTGATCAGCCCCAGCATTTT.